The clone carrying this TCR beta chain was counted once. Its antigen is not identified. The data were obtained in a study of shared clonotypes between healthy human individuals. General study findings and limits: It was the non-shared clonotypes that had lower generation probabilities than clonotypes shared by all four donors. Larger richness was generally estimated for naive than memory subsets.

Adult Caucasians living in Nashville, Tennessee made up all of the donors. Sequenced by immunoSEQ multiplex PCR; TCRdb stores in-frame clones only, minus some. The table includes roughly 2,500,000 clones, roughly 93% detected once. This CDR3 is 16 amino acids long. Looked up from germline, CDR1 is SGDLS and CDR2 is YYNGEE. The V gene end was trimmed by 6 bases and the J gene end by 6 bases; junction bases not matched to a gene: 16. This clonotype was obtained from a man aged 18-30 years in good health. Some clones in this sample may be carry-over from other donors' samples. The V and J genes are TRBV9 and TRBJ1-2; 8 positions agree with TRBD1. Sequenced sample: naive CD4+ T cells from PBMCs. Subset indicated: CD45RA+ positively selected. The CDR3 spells CASTQTFGAGGDGYTF. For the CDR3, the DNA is TGTGCCAGCACCCAAACCTTCGGGGCAGGGGGCGATGGCTACACCTTC.